The clone carrying this T cell receptor (beta chain) was seen a handful of times. What it binds is unknown. The data stem from a study of human T cells and chemical hapten exposure. Across the study: Chiefly female patients presented with alopecia areata, totalis or universalis. Findings and caveats of the study: TCRs above 1 in 1000 frequency stayed constant with DPC sensitization. The presence of alopecia in the donors means their immune response may differ from healthy people's.

The CDR3 extends over 11 amino acids. Trimming shortened V by 4 bases and J by 7 bases, and 11 bases separated the two germline ends. Germline loops: CDR1 DFQATT, CDR2 SNEGSKA (reference sequence). MiXCR, applied by TCRdb to the RACE reads, yields one record per CDR3 protein. The sample carries fewer than 140,000 distinct CDR3 sequences, 9% to 15% recorded once. Time point specified: pre-sensitization, week 0. Treatment described: therapeutic diphenylcyclopropenone sensitization with weekly scalp DPC. Every patch test was put on after a blood sample was taken. This chain connects TRBV20-1 to TRBJ2-7; no reliable D call. The TCR originated in a woman aged 45-59 years with alopecia areata. Some clones in this sample may be carry-over from other donors' samples. Sequenced material: whole blood, taken in connection with sensitization to the hapten diphenylcyclopropenone (DPC). CDR3 sequence: CSATPLGEQYF. The CDR3 nucleotides are TGCAGTGCTACCCCCTTAGGGGAGCAGTACTTC.